The 22 T cell receptor beta chains reported below all come from one sample, sequenced in a study of blood T cell repertoires in COVID-19. This table comes from immunoSEQ multiplex PCR, and its TCRdb copy is limited to in-frame clones, with some not included. The sample holds about 170,000 clones, approximately 90% seen once. Input material: peripheral blood. The receptors here all came from a man in his fifties with acute or convalescent COVID-19.

This sequence joins TRBV5-1 and TRBJ1-6; 12 bases align to TRBD1. CDR3 length: 17 amino acids. Germline CDR1 reads SGHRS; CDR2 reads YFSETQ. J lost 6 bases, V lost 4 bases, and 8 bases had no gene match. CDR3 in amino acids: CASSTSGQGAVNSPLHF. The CDR3, as DNA: TGCGCCAGCAGCACCTCGGGACAGGGGGCGGTTAATTCACCCCTCCACTTT.

The genes are TRBV18 and TRBJ2-5; D is perhaps TRBD1 (5 bases). From germline, CDR1 is KGHSH and CDR2 LQKENI. The CDR3 consists of 13 residues. Between the trimmed V and J ends, which lost 3 bases and 4 bases, there was a span of 9 bases. The DNA of the CDR3 is TGTGCCAGCTCACCCCAGGGTCGAGAGACCCAGTACTTC. Amino acid sequence: CASSPQGRETQYF.

This clone was detected a few times. The genes are TRBV5-1 and TRBJ2-3; D is possibly TRBD1 (5 bases). Trimming stripped 2 bases from V and 3 bases from J, with 10 bases between. CDR1 is SGHRS, CDR2 YFSETQ, per germline. The CDR3 is made up of 14 amino acids. The CDR3 DNA sequence: TGCGCCAGCAGCTTTGTGGGGCAGACAGATACGCAGTATTTT. Protein product: CASSFVGQTDTQYF. Full variable domain (missing parts from reference TRBV5-1 and TRBJ2-3): KAGVTQTPRYLIKTRGQQVTLSCSPISGHRSVSWYQQTPGQGLQFLFEYFSETQRNKGNFPGRFSGRQFSNSRSEMNVSTLELGDSALYLCASSFVGQTDTQYFGPGTRLTVL.

The chain joins TRBV5-1 to TRBJ1-5, with 8 bases aligning to TRBD1. The CDR3 has 16 residues. Unmatched junction bases numbered 2, after V lost 0 bases and J lost 0 bases. Germline-derived CDR1 and CDR2 are SGHRS and YFSETQ. In DNA, the CDR3 is TGCGCCAGCAGCTTGGGGACAGGGTATAGCAATCAGCCCCAGCATTTT. Translating it yields CASSLGTGYSNQPQHF.

The chain has TRBV10-1 and TRBJ2-7; 8 bases are shared with TRBD2. The CDR3 has 15 residues. The V gene end was trimmed by 3 bases and the J gene end by 2 bases; junction bases not matched to a gene: 6. The germline gives CDR1 WNHNN, CDR2 SYGVQD (reference sequence). The chain's CDR3 is CASSESGGPAYEQYF. The CDR3 DNA reads TGCGCCAGCAGTGAATCGGGAGGGCCGGCCTACGAGCAGTACTTC.

This clone is a singleton in its sample. The chain is built from TRBV24-1 and TRBJ1-1; D perhaps matches TRBD1 (6 bases). V lost 3 bases and J 5 bases, leaving 27 bases between the germline ends. Germline-derived CDR1 and CDR2 are KGHDR and SFDVKD. CDR3 length: 19 residues. As DNA, the CDR3 is TGTGCCACCAGTGATACCGGCAATGGGGTGGGGACATCCATAACTGAAGCTTTCTTT. This codes for CATSDTGNGVGTSITEAFF.

The chain joins TRBV7-2 to TRBJ2-7; 7 bases agree with TRBD2. V shed 2 bases, J shed 2 bases, and the junction held 3 bases outside the gene matches. Germline assignment: CDR1 SGHTA and CDR2 FQGNSA. The CDR3 is 14 residues long. The CDR3 here is CASSLLAATYEQYF. CDR3 DNA: TGTGCCAGCAGCTTACTAGCGGCAACCTACGAGCAGTACTTC.

The chain uses TRBV18 and TRBJ2-3; D is possibly TRBD1 (5 bases). Germline V CDR1 and CDR2: KGHSH, LQKENI. CDR3 length: 15 amino acids. Trimming shortened V by 3 bases and J by 4 bases, and 14 bases separated the two germline ends. CDR3 amino acids: CASSPRQGEADTQYF. The DNA for the CDR3 is TGTGCCAGCTCACCGAGGCAGGGTGAGGCAGATACGCAGTATTTT.

The J gene is TRBJ2-2, the V gene TRBV7-6, with 10 bases that match TRBD1. J was trimmed by 3 bases and V by 2 bases; bases with no gene match: 15. The CDR3 runs to 20 residues. Per the germline V gene, CDR1 is SGHVS and CDR2 is FNYEAQ. The CDR3 protein is CASSLPSRDRGFSDTGELFF. The CDR3 DNA is TGTGCCAGCAGCTTACCATCCCGGGACAGGGGCTTTTCGGACACCGGGGAGCTGTTTTTT.

The J gene is TRBJ2-1, the V gene TRBV6-5; tentatively, D is TRBD1 (6 bases). The CDR3 consists of 14 residues. CDR1 and CDR2 from the germline V gene are MNHEY and SVGAGI. The germline V and J ends were trimmed by 8 bases and 8 bases, with 19 bases remaining between them. DNA for the CDR3: TGTGCCAGCTCAGGGGACCTAGCCCGCGATGAGCAGTTCTTC. Residues: CASSGDLARDEQFF.

This chain links TRBV27 with TRBJ2-1; a weak D match, TRBD1 (5 bases). V lost 3 bases, J lost 2 bases, and 8 bases lay in between. The length of the CDR3 is 14 residues. Germline-derived CDR1 and CDR2 are MNHEY and SMNVEV (reference sequence). The CDR3 here is CASSLLGPYNEQFF. The CDR3, as DNA: TGTGCCAGCAGTTTGTTGGGGCCCTACAATGAGCAGTTCTTC.

The chain's CDR3 is CASSTSGRSTDTQYF. In nucleotides, the CDR3 is TGCGCCAGCAGCACGAGCGGGAGGAGCACAGATACGCAGTATTTT. The V gene is TRBV5-1, the J gene TRBJ2-3; 9 bases map to TRBD2. The CDR3 sequence is 15 residues long. The V and J ends lost 4 bases and 0 bases, in that order; junction bases with no gene match: 3. Germline lookup yields CDR1 SGHRS and CDR2 YFSETQ.

This clone was recorded only once. The rearrangement joins TRBV29-1 to TRBJ1-2, with D tentatively TRBD1 (6 bases). Trimming stripped 7 bases from V and 7 bases from J, with 19 bases between. The CDR3 covers 13 residues. Germline V gene lookup returns CDR1 SQVTM and CDR2 ANQGSEA. In DNA, the CDR3 is TGCAGCGGCCGAGGGGGGGCGTCCTCTGGCTACACCTTC. Residues: CSGRGGASSGYTF.

This rearrangement joins TRBV9 to TRBJ1-2; weak D call: TRBD1 (5 bases). V lost 4 bases and J lost 3, with 22 bases in between. The CDR3 is 17 residues long. Looked up from germline, CDR1 is SGDLS and CDR2 is YYNGEE. This CDR3 is CASSSTPGLRNDYGYTF. DNA for the CDR3: TGTGCCAGCAGCTCCACGCCGGGACTGAGGAATGACTATGGCTACACCTTC.

The V and J genes are TRBV7-3 and TRBJ2-1, with a possible D match to TRBD2 (5 bases). The CDR3 is 15 residues long. Trimming stripped 2 bases from V and 4 bases from J, with 12 bases between. CDR1 SGHTA and CDR2 FQGTGA come from the germline V gene. The CDR3 coding sequence is TGTGCCAGCAGCTTAGCGACTACCACATACAATGAGCAGTTCTTC. This gives the protein CASSLATTTYNEQFF.

This clone has just a few counts. The rearrangement joins TRBV7-9 to TRBJ2-4; weak D call: TRBD2 (6 bases). The CDR3 is 16 residues long. Between the trimmed V and J ends, which lost 5 bases and 0 bases, there was a span of 14 bases. Germline CDR1 reads SEHNR; CDR2 reads FQNEAQ (reference sequence). The CDR3 region is CASSLGAGIAKNIQYF. As DNA, the CDR3 is TGTGCCAGCAGCCTTGGGGCGGGGATAGCCAAAAACATTCAGTACTTC. Drawing the rest from reference TRBV7-9 and TRBJ2-4, the complete variable domain is DTGVSQNPRHKITKRGQNVTFRCDPISEHNRLYWYRQTLGQGPEFLTYFQNEAQLEKSRLLSDRFSAERPKGSFSTLEIQRTEQGDSAMYLCASSLGAGIAKNIQYFGAGTRLSVL.

This clone was picked up one time. The CDR3 here is CASGVAGGPNEQFF. CDR3 DNA: TGTGCCAGCGGAGTAGCGGGAGGGCCCAATGAGCAGTTCTTC. The V and J genes are TRBV6-6 and TRBJ2-1, with TRBD2 matching 11 bases. Germline V CDR1 and CDR2: MNHNY, SVGAGI (reference sequence). The CDR3 contains 14 residues. The ends lost 8 bases at V and 6 bases at J; junction bases unmatched: 6.

The chain carries TRBV7-6 and TRBJ2-2; 8 bases align to TRBD1. This CDR3 region has 17 residues. The V segment lost 6 bases and the J segment 1 base; nucleotides outside the gene matches: 10. Per germline, CDR1 SGHVS and CDR2 FNYEAQ. The CDR3 bases are TGTGCCAGCAGGGGCGCCGCAGGACAGGGGAACACCGGGGAGCTGTTTTTT. Its protein product is CASRGAAGQGNTGELFF.

The J gene is TRBJ1-5, the V gene TRBV18; possible D gene TRBD1, 6 bases. Germline values: CDR1 KGHSH, CDR2 LQKENI. The CDR3 is 13 residues long. Deletions cut 5 bases from V and 5 bases from J, with 10 bases between. CDR3 in amino acids: CASSGGSDQPQHF. The CDR3 coding sequence is TGTGCCAGCTCAGGGGGCTCGGATCAGCCCCAGCATTTT.

In nucleotides, the CDR3 is TGTGCCAGCTATCGGAAGGGCAGGGCCGGGGAGCTGTTTTTT. It is translated as CASYRKGRAGELFF. The rearrangement links TRBV13 to TRBJ2-2, with D possibly being TRBD1 (5 bases). Trimming left V 8 bases short and J 6 bases short, with 16 bases between. Per germline, CDR1 PRHDT and CDR2 FYEKMQ (reference sequence). The CDR3 consists of 14 residues.

J is TRBJ2-5 and V is TRBV19; 14 bases line up with TRBD2. Germline V gene data show CDR1 as LNHDA and CDR2 as SQIVND (reference sequence). V lost 5 bases and J lost 4; bases outside the gene matches: 3. The CDR3 extends over 15 amino acids. In nucleotides, the CDR3 is TGTGCCAGTAGTGCCGGACTAGCGGGAGGAGAGACCCAGTACTTC. It is translated as CASSAGLAGGETQYF.

The chain employs TRBV12-2 and TRBJ1-5; TRBD1 is the table's D call and was not checked against the DNA. TRBV12-2 corresponds to a pseudogene. The CDR3 runs to 16 residues. The CDR3 DNA sequence: TGTGCAAGTCGCCCCCACCCGACAGGGCCAAGAATGCCCCAGCATTTT. This sequence encodes CASRPHPTGPRMPQHF.